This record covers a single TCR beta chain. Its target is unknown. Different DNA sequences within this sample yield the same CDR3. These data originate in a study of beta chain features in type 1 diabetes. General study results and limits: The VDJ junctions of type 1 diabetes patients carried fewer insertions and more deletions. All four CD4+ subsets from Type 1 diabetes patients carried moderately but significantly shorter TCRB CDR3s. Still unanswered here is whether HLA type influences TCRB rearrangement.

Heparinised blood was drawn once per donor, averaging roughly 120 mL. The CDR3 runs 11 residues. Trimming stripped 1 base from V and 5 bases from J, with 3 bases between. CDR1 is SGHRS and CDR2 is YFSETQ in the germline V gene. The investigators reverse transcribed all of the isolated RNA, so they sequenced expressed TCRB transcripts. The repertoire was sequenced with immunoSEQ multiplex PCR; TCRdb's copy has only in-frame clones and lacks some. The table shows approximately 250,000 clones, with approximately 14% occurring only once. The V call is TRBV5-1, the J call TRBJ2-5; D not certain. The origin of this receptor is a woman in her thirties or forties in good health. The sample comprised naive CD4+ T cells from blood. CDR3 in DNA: TGCGCCAGCAGCTTGTCGGAGACCCAGTACTTC. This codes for CASSLSETQYF. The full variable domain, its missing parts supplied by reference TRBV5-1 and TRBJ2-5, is KAGVTQTPRYLIKTRGQQVTLSCSPISGHRSVSWYQQTPGQGLQFLFEYFSETQRNKGNFPGRFSGRQFSNSRSEMNVSTLELGDSALYLCASSLSETQYFGPGTRLLVL.